The T cell receptor beta chain under discussion was sequenced for a study of blood T cell repertoires in COVID-19. Study summary: There were acute and convalescent COVID-19 samples, and they came from the United States, Italy and Spain. PBMCs, B-cell-depleted T cells, or T cells were the source of the cDNA or gDNA that made up the material.

The V gene end was trimmed by 6 bases and the J gene end by 4 bases; junction bases not matched to a gene: 23. Germline-derived CDR1 and CDR2 are SGHRS and YFSETQ. The CDR3 has 20 amino acids. Study processing details: Using reference gene primer amplification, nucleated cell counts were estimated. Generated by immunoSEQ multiplex PCR, the TCRdb table keeps only in-frame clones and is missing some. V and J calls and clone size follow that table, whereas D and trimming were derived from the DNA. Counted here are under 50,000 clones, 80% to 85% occurring once; the ten biggest clones make up under 60%. The J gene is TRBJ2-3, the V gene TRBV5-1; 10 nucleotides align to TRBD2. Material for sequencing was peripheral blood. This receptor was taken from a man aged 65 to 85 with acute or convalescent COVID-19. Here the CDR3 reads CASNRGLAAYRGVEADTQYF. CDR3 in DNA: TGCGCCAGCAACCGTGGACTAGCGGCCTACCGGGGAGTGGAGGCAGATACGCAGTATTTT.